This TCR beta chain came from a study of T cell responses to AZD1222 COVID-19 vaccine. Notes on the study in general: No repertoire was sampled before or during the peak T cell response, only after it. Of the AZD1222 recipients, only 5 or 6 were seropositive at baseline.

In regard to this clone: Its antigen is currently unknown.

Profiled with immunoSEQ multiplex PCR; TCRdb holds only in-frame clones, not every one. This sample carries 100,000 to 130,000 clones, about 89% of them seen once, and the ten largest clones take 5.5% to 7%. The receptor was isolated from an adult who received the AZD1222 COVID-19 vaccine. The specimen comprised peripheral blood, sampled 28 days after the second AZD1222 dose.

CDR3 protein: CASSLGRSGNTIYF. In DNA form, the CDR3 reads TGTGCCAGCAGCTTGGGCCGCTCTGGAAACACCATATATTTT. V is TRBV5-4 and J is TRBJ1-3, with no clear D. Per germline, CDR1 SGHNT and CDR2 YYREEE (reference sequence). This CDR3 has 14 residues. V was trimmed by 0 bases and J by 0 bases, leaving 4 bases between them. The full variable domain, with the rest looked up from reference TRBV5-4 and TRBJ1-3, is ETGVTQSPTHLIKTRGQQVTLRCSSQSGHNTVSWYQQALGQGPQFIFQYYREEENGRGNFPPRFSGLQFPNYSSELNVNALELDDSALYLCASSLGRSGNTIYFGEGSWLTVV.